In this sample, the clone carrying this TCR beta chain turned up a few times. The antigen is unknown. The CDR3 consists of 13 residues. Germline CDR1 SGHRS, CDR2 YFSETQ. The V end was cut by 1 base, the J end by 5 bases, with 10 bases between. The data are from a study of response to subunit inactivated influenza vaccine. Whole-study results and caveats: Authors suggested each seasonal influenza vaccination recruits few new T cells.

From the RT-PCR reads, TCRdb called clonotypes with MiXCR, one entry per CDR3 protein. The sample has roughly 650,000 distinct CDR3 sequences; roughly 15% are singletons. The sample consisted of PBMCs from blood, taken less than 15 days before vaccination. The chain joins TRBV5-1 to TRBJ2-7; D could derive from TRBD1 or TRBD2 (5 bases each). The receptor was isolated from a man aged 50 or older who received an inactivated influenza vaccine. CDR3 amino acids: CASSLWGSHEQYF. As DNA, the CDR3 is TGCGCCAGCAGCTTGTGGGGGAGTCACGAGCAGTACTTC.